Described below is a single T cell receptor beta chain sequence and its context. The antigen remains unidentified. A second PCR, run for about 6 to 11 cycles, used a sample-barcoded 5' primer plus a J-beta primer mix. From the 5' RACE reads, TCRdb called clonotypes with MiXCR, one entry per CDR3 protein. The sample consists of about 800,000 distinct CDR3 sequences, about half of them appearing once. Each sample gave at least 6.5 million isolated PBMCs. The source of the sample is a study of blood T cells in healthy people across ages. Study outcomes and limitations: Measured against age, TCR beta diversity per million T cells decreased in a roughly linear manner.

Per germline, CDR1 MDHEN and CDR2 SYDVKM. CDR3 length: 13 residues. This TCR derives from an elderly man in good health. The sequenced material came from blood. This sequence joins TRBV28 and TRBJ2-1, with 7 bases fitting TRBD2. The closer fit of TRBJ2-7 to the DNA end suggests the J call may be wrong. CDR3 in amino acids: CASSRLAANEQYF. The CDR3 coding sequence is TGTGCCAGCAGTCGTCTAGCGGCCAATGAGCAGTACTTC.